One sample yielded the 14 T cell receptor beta chains listed below, sequenced in a study of blood T cells in healthy people across ages. Combining a sample-barcoded 5' primer with a J-beta primer mix, a second PCR ran for roughly 7 to 11 cycles. TCRdb reanalysed the 5' RACE reads using MiXCR and keeps one entry per CDR3 protein. Among 1.6 million or so distinct CDR3 sequences listed, about 31% were seen once. Material: blood. The receptors stem from a woman aged 25 to 39 in good health.

A note on this clonotype: This could be a read error, since a much larger clone is one nucleotide away. V and J are TRBV29-1 and TRBJ1-2; unclear D gene. The CDR3 is 12 amino acids. Germline assignment: CDR1 SQVTM and CDR2 ANQGSEA. Trimming pared 0 bases from V and 8 bases from J, leaving 10 bases between. CDR3 in amino acids: CSVEERSEGYTF. The CDR3 nucleotides are TGCAGCGTTGAAGAGCGGTCAGAGGGCTACACCTTC.

This clonotype was detected a few times. The CDR3 is CSVGGQGSAGANVLTF. The CDR3 region has the DNA TGCAGCGTTGGGGGACAGGGGTCTGCCGGGGCCAACGTCCTGACTTTC. The V gene is TRBV29-1, the J gene TRBJ2-6; 10 bases map to TRBD1. Unmatched junction bases numbered 7, after V lost 4 bases and J lost 4 bases. Per germline, CDR1 SQVTM and CDR2 ANQGSEA. The CDR3 length is 16 residues.

This clonotype was seen a handful of times. The rearrangement joins TRBV20-1 to TRBJ1-5; D remains unclear. The CDR3 consists of 13 residues. The V end lost 0 bases, the J end lost 1 base, and 4 bases lay between the germline ends. Germline lookup yields CDR1 DFQATT and CDR2 SNEGSKA (reference sequence). CDR3 sequence reads: CSARDVSNQPQHF. CDR3 in DNA: TGCAGTGCTAGAGATGTAAGCAATCAGCCCCAGCATTTT.

This clonotype showed up many times. The V gene is TRBV10-3, the J gene TRBJ2-3; 8 positions agree with TRBD1. CDR3 length: 14 residues. The J segment lost 1 base and the V segment lost 4 bases, leaving 1 base of the junction unmatched. Germline V gene lookup returns CDR1 ENHRY and CDR2 SYGVKD. In DNA form, the CDR3 reads TGTGCCATCAGTGTGGACAGGGGCACAGATACGCAGTATTTT. Its protein product is CAISVDRGTDTQYF.

J is TRBJ1-2 and V is TRBV18, with TRBD1 matching 7 bases. This CDR3 is 14 amino acids long. V gave up 3 bases and J gave up 4 bases; unmatched junction bases: 5. Looked up from germline, CDR1 is KGHSH and CDR2 is LQKENI. The CDR3 reads CASSPRDRFYGYTF. As DNA, the CDR3 is TGTGCCAGCTCACCGAGGGACAGATTCTATGGCTACACCTTC.

The CDR3: CSASLSAGIGSQEQYF. The CDR3 region has the DNA TGCAGTGCTAGCCTATCGGCGGGGATAGGTTCCCAGGAGCAGTACTTC. V usage is TRBV20-1 and J usage is TRBJ2-7; tentatively, D is TRBD2 (6 bases). This CDR3 has 16 amino acids. CDR1 is DFQATT and CDR2 is SNEGSKA in the germline V gene (reference sequence). V lost 3 bases to trimming and J lost 7 bases, with 25 bases between them.

With respect to this clonotype: Being one base from a much bigger clone, this may be a read error. The chain is built from TRBV29-1 and TRBJ2-3; D is uncertain. The germline gives CDR1 SQVTM, CDR2 ANQGSEA. This CDR3 has 15 amino acids. The CDR3 nucleotides are TGCAGCATTGATTCGGACGGTTACCCGGCAGATACGCAGTATTTT. Translation gives CSIDSDGYPADTQYF.

The chain is built from TRBV24-1 and TRBJ2-1, with TRBD2 matching over 12 bases. Trimming removed 2 bases from V and 8 bases from J; junction bases left unmatched: 3. The CDR3 spans 15 residues. The V gene's germline CDR1 is KGHDR and CDR2 SFDVKD. The CDR3 coding sequence is TGTGCCACCAGTGATTCTAGCGGGAGGGTCTATGAGCAGTTCTTC. Encoded protein: CATSDSSGRVYEQFF.

This clonotype has just a few counts. At one of its ends the junction is not consistent with the germline gene, which may arise from a read error. This sequence joins TRBV5-1 and TRBJ2-5; D remains unclear. Germline assignment: CDR1 SGHRS and CDR2 YFSETQ. The CDR3 runs to 15 residues. In DNA form, the CDR3 reads TGCGCCAGCACCTTGGCGGCTAGTAGGCAAGAGACCCAGTACTTC. Protein sequence: CASTLAASRQETQYF.

The rearrangement uses TRBV20-1 and TRBJ2-1; 8 bases are a match to TRBD2. CDR1 and CDR2 (germline): DFQATT, SNEGSKA (reference sequence). The CDR3 covers 15 residues. Trimming cost V 6 bases and J 6 bases; bases outside gene matches: 13. CDR3 in amino acids: CSAHRGLVVPNEQFF. As DNA, the CDR3 is TGCAGTGCACATAGGGGACTAGTAGTTCCCAATGAGCAGTTCTTC.

The genes are TRBV20-1 and TRBJ2-7, with a tentative D call TRBD2 (5 bases). V was trimmed by 3 bases and J by 4 bases, leaving 19 bases between them. The CDR3 is made up of 15 amino acids. Germline values: CDR1 DFQATT, CDR2 SNEGSKA (reference sequence). For the CDR3, the DNA is TGCAGTGCTAGCCCAGCCCGAGGGAATAGGTACGAGCAGTACTTC. As protein: CSASPARGNRYEQYF.

This clonotype was counted only a few times. This chain links TRBV19 with TRBJ2-7; 9 bases match TRBD1. The V gene end was trimmed by 4 bases and the J gene end by 4 bases; junction bases not matched to a gene: 8. Looked up from germline, CDR1 is LNHDA and CDR2 is SQIVND (reference sequence). There are 15 residues in the CDR3. CDR3 DNA sequence: TGTGCCAGTAGTAGCATCGGGACAGGGCCATACGAGCAGTACTTC. Its translation: CASSSIGTGPYEQYF.

V gene TRBV6-1 combines with J gene TRBJ2-1, with D perhaps TRBD2 (5 bases). The germline V gene encodes CDR1 MNHNS and CDR2 SASEGT. V was shortened by 8 bases and J by 0 bases, with 14 bases between the two germline ends. CDR3 size: 15 residues. CDR3 DNA sequence: TGTGCCAGCCAAGATAGACTAACCTCCTACAATGAGCAGTTCTTC. Amino acid sequence: CASQDRLTSYNEQFF.

CDR3 region: CATSVGGSRGDQETQYF. DNA for the CDR3: TGTGCCACCAGTGTGGGAGGATCACGGGGCGACCAAGAGACCCAGTACTTC. The V and J genes are TRBV24-1 and TRBJ2-5; a possible D gene is TRBD2 (6 bases). CDR1 is KGHDR and CDR2 is SFDVKD in the germline V gene. The CDR3 runs to 17 residues. Trimming stripped 5 bases from V and 0 bases from J, with 18 bases between.